The T cell receptor (beta chain) under discussion was sequenced for a study of monozygotic twins with inflammatory bowel disease. TCRdb re-called the 5' RACE reads; one entry per CDR3 protein, DNA not given. Its listing shows about 350,000 distinct CDR3 sequences. Germline assignment: CDR1 DFQATT and CDR2 SNEGSKA (reference sequence). The length of the CDR3 is 15 residues. The specimen sequenced was blood. The J gene is TRBJ2-1, the V gene TRBV20-1; absent DNA, TCRdb's TRBD1 call cannot be checked. The receptor was derived from a human donor with ulcerative colitis or Crohn's disease, or a healthy co-twin of an affected twin (not recorded which). CDR3 in amino acids: CSANPPGQALNEQFF.